This TCR beta chain was sequenced for a study of T cell responses to AZD1222 COVID-19 vaccine. Trimming shortened V by 7 bases and J by 2 bases, and 18 bases separated the two germline ends. Looked up from germline, CDR1 is MNHEY and CDR2 is SVGAGI. The CDR3 is 15 residues long. Clones were read by immunoSEQ multiplex PCR, and TCRdb kept only the in-frame ones, dropping some. The repertoire has around 130,000 clones, over 75% of them found once; the top ten carry approximately 1.7%. The chain uses TRBV6-5 and TRBJ2-7; D possibly matches TRBD1 or TRBD2 (5 bases each). Material: peripheral blood, obtained on day 0 of AZD1222 vaccination. The sequence was collected from an adult in good health. The CDR3 loop reads CASIPRGGGPYEQYF. CDR3 nucleotides: TGTGCCAGCATCCCCCGGGGTGGGGGACCCTACGAGCAGTACTTC.